A single T cell receptor (beta chain) is shown here with its context. This record comes from a study of cytomegalovirus exposure and HLA in healthy donors. Amplification used 60 Vbeta primers and 13 Jbeta primers. The table came from immunoSEQ multiplex PCR; TCRdb's copy has only in-frame clones and leaves some out. The sample carries around 100,000 clones, about 86% recorded once. Germline CDR1 SEHNR, CDR2 FQNEAQ (reference sequence). The CDR3 totals 15 residues. The V and J ends lost 1 base and 8 bases respectively, with 17 bases between them. The receptor comes from a woman in her seventies in good health and CMV-seropositive. V and J are TRBV7-9 and TRBJ1-2; D is possibly TRBD1 (5 bases). Sequences were obtained from PBMCs. CDR3 protein: CASSLGAGRGDGYTF. The CDR3 DNA sequence: TGTGCCAGCAGCTTAGGGGCAGGGCGAGGAGACGGCTACACCTTC.